Presented here are 30 T cell receptor beta chains from one specimen sequenced in a study of cytomegalovirus exposure and HLA in healthy donors. The primer mix had 60 Vbeta and 13 Jbeta primers. Some clones are missing from TCRdb's copy, which holds only in-frame ones; the method was immunoSEQ multiplex PCR. This sample carries 35,000 to 40,000 clones, 55% to 75% of them seen once, and the ten largest clones take 18%. Input material: PBMCs. The receptors were gathered from a man over 45 in good health and CMV-seropositive.

CDR3 amino acids: CASGQSQSTDTQYF. DNA of the CDR3: TGTGCCAGCGGACAGAGCCAGAGCACAGATACGCAGTATTTT. The genes are TRBV7-9 and TRBJ2-3, with a weak D call TRBD1 (6 bases). This CDR3 is 14 amino acids long. The germline gives CDR1 SEHNR, CDR2 FQNEAQ (reference sequence). The V end was cut by 8 bases, the J end by 0 bases, with 12 bases between. Together with reference TRBV7-9 and TRBJ2-3, the CDR3 gives the full variable domain: DTGVSQNPRHKITKRGQNVTFRCDPISEHNRLYWYRQTLGQGPEFLTYFQNEAQLEKSRLLSDRFSAERPKGSFSTLEIQRTEQGDSAMYLCASGQSQSTDTQYFGPGTRLTVL.

This clone is labeled medium-sized. The genes are TRBV29-1 and TRBJ2-3; 10 bases are a match to TRBD2. Per the germline V gene, CDR1 is SQVTM and CDR2 is ANQGSEA. This CDR3 spans 15 amino acids. V trimming: 4 bases; J trimming: 7 bases; junction bases outside the gene matches: 11. CDR3 loop: CSVGLAGALLYTQYF. The CDR3 coding sequence is TGCAGCGTTGGGCTAGCGGGGGCCCTTCTCTATACGCAGTATTTT.

The sample holds one count of this clone. The chain has TRBV19 and TRBJ1-1; D not resolved. CDR3 length equals 13 residues. Germline CDR1 is LNHDA and CDR2 is SQIVND (reference sequence). The V and J ends lost 7 bases and 4 bases respectively, with 13 bases between them. This chain's CDR3 is CASKKAGGTEAFF. As DNA, the CDR3 is TGTGCCAGTAAGAAGGCAGGAGGCACTGAAGCTTTCTTT.

V and J are TRBV10-3 and TRBJ1-1, with a tentative D call TRBD1 (6 bases). Germline lookup yields CDR1 ENHRY and CDR2 SYGVKD. CDR3 length equals 14 residues. The V end lost 2 bases, the J end lost 4 bases, and 11 bases lay between the germline ends. CDR3 coding DNA: TGTGCCATCAGTGAGACAGGGAGAATCACTGAAGCTTTCTTT. It codes for CAISETGRITEAFF.

V usage is TRBV28 and J usage is TRBJ2-5; 11 nucleotides match TRBD2. This CDR3 region has 15 residues. The germline CDR1 and CDR2 sequences are MDHEN and SYDVKM. The J segment lost 5 bases and the V segment lost 3 bases, leaving 5 bases of the junction unmatched. CDR3 sequence (DNA): TGTGCCAGCAGTTTTAAGCCTAGCGGGAGGGAGACCCAGTACTTC. Translating it yields CASSFKPSGRETQYF.

This clone was seen a few times. The gene calls are TRBV7-9 and TRBJ1-1; D ambiguous. Germline loops: CDR1 SEHNR, CDR2 FQNEAQ (reference sequence). The germline V and J ends were trimmed by 4 bases and 4 bases, with 10 bases remaining between them. CDR3 size: 13 residues. This CDR3 reads CASSSLRGTEAFF. The CDR3 DNA sequence: TGTGCCAGCAGCTCCTTACGGGGCACTGAAGCTTTCTTT.

The chain couples TRBV5-1 to TRBJ1-1; tentatively, D is TRBD1 (6 bases). Trimming left V 3 bases short and J 5 bases short, with 14 bases between. The germline CDR1 and CDR2 sequences are SGHRS and YFSETQ. This CDR3 has 14 residues. The CDR3 DNA is TGCGCCAGCAGCTGGGCAGGGGTGGATACTGAAGCTTTCTTT. It yields the protein CASSWAGVDTEAFF.

The V call is TRBV7-3, the J call TRBJ2-1; 16 nucleotides line up with TRBD2. With V trimmed by 5 bases and J by 1 base, 11 bases remained unmatched. Looked up from germline, CDR1 is SGHTA and CDR2 is FQGTGA. This CDR3 is built from 20 residues. The CDR3 region has the DNA TGTGCCAGCAGCATCACCGGGACTAGCGGGGGGGCGCGTTCCTACAATGAGCAGTTCTTC. This codes for CASSITGTSGGARSYNEQFF. Combining the CDR3 with reference TRBV7-3 and TRBJ2-1 gives the whole variable domain GAGVSQTPSNKVTEKGKYVELRCDPISGHTALYWYRQSLGQGPEFLIYFQGTGAADDSGLPNDRFFAVRPEGSVSTLKIQRTERGDSAVYLCASSITGTSGGARSYNEQFFGPGTRLTVL.

The J gene is TRBJ2-7, the V gene TRBV19; D remains ambiguous. CDR1 and CDR2 from the germline V gene are LNHDA and SQIVND (reference sequence). V was cut by 3 bases and J by 1 base, with 7 bases left in between. The CDR3 covers 13 residues. The CDR3 spells CASSMSRSYEQYF. The CDR3 coding sequence is TGTGCCAGTAGTATGTCCAGATCCTACGAGCAGTACTTC. Full variable domain (remainder filled in from reference TRBV19 and TRBJ2-7): DGGITQSPKYLFRKEGQNVTLSCEQNLNHDAMYWYRQDPGQGLRLIYYSQIVNDFQKGDIAEGYSVSREKKESFPLTVTSAQKNPTAFYLCASSMSRSYEQYFGPGTRLTVT.

V usage is TRBV7-9 and J usage is TRBJ1-1; TRBD1 might be the D (6 bases). Trimming removed 3 bases at V and 8 bases at J, with 13 bases between. Germline V gene sequence: CDR1 SEHNR, CDR2 FQNEAQ (reference sequence). This CDR3 has 13 amino acids. CDR3: CASSFTQGAEAFF. DNA of the CDR3: TGTGCCAGCAGCTTTACACAGGGCGCAGAAGCTTTCTTT.

The genes are TRBV9 and TRBJ2-6; D perhaps matches TRBD1 (5 bases). This CDR3 has 15 residues. Deletions cut 4 bases from V and 2 bases from J, with 10 bases between. CDR1 and CDR2 from the germline V gene are SGDLS and YYNGEE. The CDR3 reads CASSSDRTGANVLTF. The CDR3 DNA follows: TGTGCCAGCAGCAGCGACAGAACTGGGGCCAACGTCCTGACTTTC.

The rearrangement joins TRBV9 to TRBJ1-2; weak D call: TRBD1 (5 bases). Germline CDR1 SGDLS, CDR2 YYNGEE. CDR3 size: 14 residues. V gave up 2 bases and J gave up 2 bases, with 10 bases separating them. For the CDR3, the DNA is TGTGCCAGCAGCGTGGGGCGGCAAAACTATGGCTACACCTTC. Translated, it gives CASSVGRQNYGYTF.

The chain couples TRBV6-5 to TRBJ2-7; a weak D match, TRBD1 (5 bases). Trimming left V 5 bases short and J 1 base short, with 9 bases between. Germline CDR1 reads MNHEY; CDR2 reads SVGAGI. The CDR3 sequence is 13 residues long. CDR3: CASSQTASYEQYF. The CDR3 DNA reads TGTGCCAGCAGTCAGACAGCTTCCTACGAGCAGTACTTC.

V and J are TRBV7-9 and TRBJ1-2, with 8 bases that match TRBD1. This CDR3 comprises 16 residues. The V gene end was trimmed by 2 bases and the J gene end by 2 bases; junction bases not matched to a gene: 7. Germline V gene sequence: CDR1 SEHNR, CDR2 FQNEAQ (reference sequence). CDR3 in amino acids: CASSLSPGTGNYGYTF. In nucleotides, the CDR3 is TGTGCCAGCAGCTTATCCCCGGGGACAGGAAACTATGGCTACACCTTC. Full variable domain (missing parts from reference TRBV7-9 and TRBJ1-2): DTGVSQNPRHKITKRGQNVTFRCDPISEHNRLYWYRQTLGQGPEFLTYFQNEAQLEKSRLLSDRFSAERPKGSFSTLEIQRTEQGDSAMYLCASSLSPGTGNYGYTFGSGTRLTVV.

CDR3 protein: CASSQGTGYYEQYF. For the CDR3, the DNA is TGTGCCAGCAGCCAGGGGACAGGGTACTACGAGCAGTACTTC. The V call is TRBV2, the J call TRBJ2-7, with 9 bases aligning to TRBD1. The germline V gene has CDR1 SNHLY and CDR2 FYNNEI. CDR3 length: 14 amino acids. Losses at the gene ends were 6 bases for V and 3 bases for J; bases not matched to a gene: 6.

The chain links TRBV5-4 to TRBJ2-3; 12 bases are shared with TRBD2. The CDR3 is 19 residues long. With V trimmed by 4 bases and J by 0 bases, 12 bases remained unmatched. Germline lookup yields CDR1 SGHNT and CDR2 YYREEE (reference sequence). CDR3 DNA sequence: TGTGCCAGCAGCACGGCCGCCCAACTAGCGGGGGGTAGCACAGATACGCAGTATTTT. It is translated as CASSTAAQLAGGSTDTQYF.

This clone appeared a few times. V is TRBV4-3 and J is TRBJ1-1; D is ambiguous. There are 13 residues in the CDR3. With 0 bases removed from V and 1 base from J, the gap between germline ends came to 3 bases. Per the germline V gene, CDR1 is LGHNA and CDR2 is YSLEER. The CDR3 nucleotides read TGCGCCAGCAGCCAAGACAGGAACACTGAAGCTTTCTTT. Its translation is CASSQDRNTEAFF.

The chain links TRBV9 to TRBJ2-6; 8 bases are shared with TRBD2. The trim removed 3 bases at V and 1 base at J, leaving 9 bases unmatched. Germline V gene lookup returns CDR1 SGDLS and CDR2 YYNGEE. The CDR3 is 18 residues long. Written as DNA, the CDR3 is TGTGCCAGCAGCGAGGCGGGGGGTCTCTCTTCTGGGGCCAACGTCCTGACTTTC. Translating gives CASSEAGGLSSGANVLTF.

The chain joins TRBV15 to TRBJ1-1; 9 nucleotides agree with TRBD1. V shed 8 bases, J shed 5 bases, and the junction held 12 bases outside the gene matches. Germline V gene data show CDR1 as LNHNV and CDR2 as YYDKDF (reference sequence). The CDR3 has 15 amino acids. This CDR3 reads CATRPPGDRATEAFF. The CDR3 DNA sequence: TGTGCCACCCGACCTCCGGGGGACAGGGCGACTGAAGCTTTCTTT. Together with reference TRBV15 and TRBJ1-1, the CDR3 gives the full variable domain: DAMVIQNPRYQVTQFGKPVTLSCSQTLNHNVMYWYQQKSSQAPKLLFHYYDKDFNNEADTPDNFQSRRPNTSFCFLDIRSPGLGDTAMYLCATRPPGDRATEAFFGQGTRLTVV.

The chain has TRBV4-1 and TRBJ2-7, with a tentative D call TRBD1 (5 bases). Germline values: CDR1 MGHRA, CDR2 YSYEKL. This CDR3 contains 15 residues. The V gene lost 0 bases and the J gene lost 0 bases, with 9 bases spanning the gap. CDR3 DNA sequence: TGCGCCAGCAGCCAAGAAGGGGCCAGCTCCTACGAGCAGTACTTC. Amino acid sequence: CASSQEGASSYEQYF.

This clone was observed a single time. The genes are TRBV29-1 and TRBJ1-1; D is unclear. V gave up 7 bases and J gave up 7 bases, with 13 bases separating them. The germline CDR1 and CDR2 sequences are SQVTM and ANQGSEA. The CDR3 spans 11 residues. This CDR3 reads CSAQVLDEAFF. Here the CDR3 DNA reads TGCAGCGCCCAAGTACTCGATGAAGCTTTCTTT.

J is TRBJ2-7 and V is TRBV7-2; D might be TRBD2 (5 bases). Trimming removed 4 bases from V and 4 bases from J, with 8 bases in between. CDR1 SGHTA and CDR2 FQGNSA come from the germline V gene. This CDR3 contains 12 residues. The CDR3: CASSSSGYEQYF. The DNA of the CDR3 is TGTGCCAGCAGCTCCAGCGGATACGAGCAGTACTTC.

The chain has TRBV6-1 and TRBJ2-7, with D maybe TRBD2 (5 bases). Germline CDR1 reads MNHNS; CDR2 reads SASEGT. The ends were cut back, 1 base at V and 2 bases at J, with 6 bases in the middle. This CDR3 region has 13 residues. CDR3 DNA sequence: TGTGCCAGCAGTGAAGGAGGGACCTACGAGCAGTACTTC. Translating it yields CASSEGGTYEQYF.

J is TRBJ1-2 and V is TRBV10-3; D might be TRBD1 (6 bases). V lost 9 bases, J lost 10 bases, and 24 bases lay in between. The CDR3 is 14 residues long. Germline CDR1 ENHRY, CDR2 SYGVKD. The CDR3 region is CAIYDPGHWTIYTF. DNA for the CDR3: TGTGCCATTTATGATCCGGGACACTGGACGATCTACACCTTC.

The chain is built from TRBV29-1 and TRBJ2-1; weak D call: TRBD1 (5 bases). Trimming shortened V by 7 bases and J by 7 bases, and 14 bases separated the two germline ends. Germline V gene lookup returns CDR1 SQVTM and CDR2 ANQGSEA. The CDR3 consists of 12 residues. The CDR3 here is CSGGSMGNEQFF. In DNA, the CDR3 is TGCAGCGGGGGCTCCATGGGGAATGAGCAGTTCTTC.

The chain links TRBV30 to TRBJ2-5; 7 bases fit TRBD2. This CDR3 contains 13 residues. CDR1 and CDR2 (germline): GTSNPN, SVGIG (reference sequence). The J segment lost 3 bases and the V segment lost 2 bases, leaving 3 bases of the junction unmatched. The CDR3 here is CAWSWAGEETQYF. CDR3 in DNA: TGTGCCTGGAGTTGGGCGGGGGAAGAGACCCAGTACTTC.

The CDR3, as DNA: TGTGCCAGCAGCCCCCCCTCGGACAAAATGAATTGGGATACGCAGTATTTT. Amino acids: CASSPPSDKMNWDTQYF. V usage is TRBV11-3 and J usage is TRBJ2-3; maybe TRBD1 (5 bases). The CDR3 is made up of 17 amino acids. Germline V gene sequence: CDR1 SGHNT, CDR2 YENEEA. V shed 5 bases and J shed 6 bases, with 24 bases lying between them.

This sequence joins TRBV6-6 and TRBJ2-5; D is ambiguous. CDR1 is MNHNY, CDR2 SVGAGI, per germline (reference sequence). Trimming pared 0 bases from V and 7 bases from J, leaving 15 bases between. CDR3 length equals 15 residues. CDR3 bases: TGTGCCAGCAGTTACTCGAGGCAGCAAGGCGGGACCCAGTACTTC. It encodes CASSYSRQQGGTQYF.

The rearrangement links TRBV5-4 to TRBJ2-7, with TRBD1 as a possible D gene (5 bases). Trimming shortened V by 3 bases and J by 6 bases, and 16 bases separated the two germline ends. Germline V gives CDR1 SGHNT, CDR2 YYREEE (reference sequence). The CDR3 is 14 amino acids. For the CDR3, the DNA is TGTGCCAGCAGCTCCGCAGGACATGCGTCCGAGCAGTACTTC. It specifies CASSSAGHASEQYF.

The chain recombines TRBV6-5 with TRBJ2-5; TRBD2 matches at 7 bases. The junction had 8 bases not matched to a gene; V was cut back by 0 bases and J by 7 bases. The CDR3 sequence is 15 residues long. Per the germline V gene, CDR1 is MNHEY and CDR2 is SVGAGI. The CDR3 DNA is TGTGCCAGCAGTTACTCCCAGGCTCCGGGAGGGACCCAGTACTTC. Amino acids: CASSYSQAPGGTQYF.